This T cell receptor beta chain comes out of a study of T cell responses to AZD1222 COVID-19 vaccine. This clone was counted once. Antigen specificity is unknown. Other DNA sequences within the sample encode an identical CDR3. Points from the study as a whole: Spike-specific TCR breadth and depth were elevated following two AZD1222 doses.

Profiling relied on immunoSEQ multiplex PCR, and the TCRdb table lists in-frame clones only, not all of them. The sample records 150,000 to 200,000 clones, approximately 90% being singletons. The V end was cut by 1 base, the J end by 6 bases, with 9 bases between. The CDR3 is made up of 13 amino acids. Sequenced here: peripheral blood, sampled 28 days after the second AZD1222 dose. The genes are TRBV12-3 or TRBV12-4 and TRBJ1-2; TRBD1 might be the D (5 bases). The receptor comes from an adult who received the AZD1222 COVID-19 vaccine. In DNA, the CDR3 is TGTGCCAGCAGTTTAGGCAGGGTAAATGGCTACACCTTC. Residues: CASSLGRVNGYTF.